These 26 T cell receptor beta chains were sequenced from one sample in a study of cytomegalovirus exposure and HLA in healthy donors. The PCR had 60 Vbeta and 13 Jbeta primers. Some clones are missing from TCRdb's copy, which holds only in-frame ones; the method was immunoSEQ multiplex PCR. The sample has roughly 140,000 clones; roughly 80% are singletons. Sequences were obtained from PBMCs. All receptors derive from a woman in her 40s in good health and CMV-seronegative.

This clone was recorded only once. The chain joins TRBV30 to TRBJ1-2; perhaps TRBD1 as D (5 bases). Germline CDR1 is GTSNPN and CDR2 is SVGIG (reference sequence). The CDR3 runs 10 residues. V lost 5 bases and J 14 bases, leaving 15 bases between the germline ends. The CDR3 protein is CAWGGERWTF. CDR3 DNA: TGTGCCTGGGGGGGGGAGCGCTGGACCTTC.

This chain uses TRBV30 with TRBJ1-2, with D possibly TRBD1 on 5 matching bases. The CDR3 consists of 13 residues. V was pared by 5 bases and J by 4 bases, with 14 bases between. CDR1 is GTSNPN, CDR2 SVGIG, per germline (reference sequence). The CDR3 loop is CAWGVGGSYGYTF. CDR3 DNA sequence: TGTGCCTGGGGGGTTGGGGGGAGCTATGGCTACACCTTC.

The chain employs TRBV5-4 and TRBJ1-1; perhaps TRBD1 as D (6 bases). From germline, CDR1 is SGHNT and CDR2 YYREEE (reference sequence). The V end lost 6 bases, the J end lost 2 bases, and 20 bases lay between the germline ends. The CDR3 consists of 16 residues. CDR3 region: CASTSGRGPFNTEAFF. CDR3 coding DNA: TGTGCCAGCACCTCGGGCAGGGGTCCCTTTAACACTGAAGCTTTCTTT.

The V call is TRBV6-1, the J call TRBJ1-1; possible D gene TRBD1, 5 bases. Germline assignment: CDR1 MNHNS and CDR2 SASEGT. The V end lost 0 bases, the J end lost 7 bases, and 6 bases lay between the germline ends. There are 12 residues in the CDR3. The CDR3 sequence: CASSEAGHEAFF. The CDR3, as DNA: TGTGCCAGCAGTGAAGCGGGGCATGAAGCTTTCTTT.

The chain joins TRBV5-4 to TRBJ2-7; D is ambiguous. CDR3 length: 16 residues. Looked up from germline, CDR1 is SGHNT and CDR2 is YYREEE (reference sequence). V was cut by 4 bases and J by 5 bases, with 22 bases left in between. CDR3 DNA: TGTGCCAGCAGCCCGACATCTGTTCTCTCTACCAACGAGCAGTACTTC. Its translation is CASSPTSVLSTNEQYF.

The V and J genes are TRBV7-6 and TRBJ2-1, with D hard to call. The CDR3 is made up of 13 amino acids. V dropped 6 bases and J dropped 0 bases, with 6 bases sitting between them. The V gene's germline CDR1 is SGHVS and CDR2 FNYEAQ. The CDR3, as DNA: TGTGCCAGCAGTCTAAGCTCCTACAATGAGCAGTTCTTC. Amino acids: CASSLSSYNEQFF.

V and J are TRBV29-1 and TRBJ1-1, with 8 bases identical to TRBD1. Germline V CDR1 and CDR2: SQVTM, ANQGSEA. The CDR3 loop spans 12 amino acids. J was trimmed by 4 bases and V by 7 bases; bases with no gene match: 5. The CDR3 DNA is TGCAGCGCTCGGACAGGGCCCACTGAAGCTTTCTTT. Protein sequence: CSARTGPTEAFF.

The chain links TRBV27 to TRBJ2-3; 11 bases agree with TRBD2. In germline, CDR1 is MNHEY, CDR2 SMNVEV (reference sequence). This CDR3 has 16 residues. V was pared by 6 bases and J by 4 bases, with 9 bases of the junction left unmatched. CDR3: CASSSRLAGLSDTQYF. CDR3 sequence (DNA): TGTGCCAGCAGCTCCCGACTAGCGGGGTTATCAGATACGCAGTATTTT.

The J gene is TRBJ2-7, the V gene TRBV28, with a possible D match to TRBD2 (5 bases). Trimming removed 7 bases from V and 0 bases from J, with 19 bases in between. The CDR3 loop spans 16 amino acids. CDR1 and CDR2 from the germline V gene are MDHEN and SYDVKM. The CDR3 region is CASNPTPGKSSYEQYF. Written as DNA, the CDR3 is TGTGCCAGCAACCCTACCCCGGGGAAAAGCTCCTACGAGCAGTACTTC.

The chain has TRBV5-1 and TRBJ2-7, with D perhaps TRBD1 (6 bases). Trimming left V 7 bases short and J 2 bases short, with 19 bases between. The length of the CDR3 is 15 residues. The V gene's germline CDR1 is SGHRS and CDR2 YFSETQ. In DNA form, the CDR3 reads TGCGCCAGCGGGGTGGGCAGGGGCAATACCTACGAGCAGTACTTC. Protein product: CASGVGRGNTYEQYF.

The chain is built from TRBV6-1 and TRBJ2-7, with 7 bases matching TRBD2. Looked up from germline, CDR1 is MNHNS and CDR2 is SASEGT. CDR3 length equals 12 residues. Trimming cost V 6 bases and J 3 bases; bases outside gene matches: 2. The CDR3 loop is CASSERGYEQYF. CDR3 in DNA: TGTGCCAGCAGCGAGCGGGGCTACGAGCAGTACTTC.

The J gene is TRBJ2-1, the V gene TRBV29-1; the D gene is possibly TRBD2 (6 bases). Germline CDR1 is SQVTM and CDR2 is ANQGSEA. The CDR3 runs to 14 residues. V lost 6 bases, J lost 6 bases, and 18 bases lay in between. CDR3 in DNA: TGCAGCGTGCTACCGGGACTCCCACCCAATGAGCAGTTCTTC. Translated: CSVLPGLPPNEQFF.

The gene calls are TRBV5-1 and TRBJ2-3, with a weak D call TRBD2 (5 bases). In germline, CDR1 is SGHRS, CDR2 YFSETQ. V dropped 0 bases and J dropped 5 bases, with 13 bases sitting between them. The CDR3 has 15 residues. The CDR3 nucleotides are TGCGCCAGCAGCTTGGTTCTTTCCGGGGAAGATACGCAGTATTTT. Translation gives CASSLVLSGEDTQYF.

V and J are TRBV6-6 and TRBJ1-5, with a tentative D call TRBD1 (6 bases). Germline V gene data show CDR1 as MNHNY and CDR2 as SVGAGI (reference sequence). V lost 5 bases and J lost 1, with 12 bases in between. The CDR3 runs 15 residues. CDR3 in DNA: TGTGCCAGCAGTCAATACAGGGCAAGCAATCAGCCCCAGCATTTT. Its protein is CASSQYRASNQPQHF.

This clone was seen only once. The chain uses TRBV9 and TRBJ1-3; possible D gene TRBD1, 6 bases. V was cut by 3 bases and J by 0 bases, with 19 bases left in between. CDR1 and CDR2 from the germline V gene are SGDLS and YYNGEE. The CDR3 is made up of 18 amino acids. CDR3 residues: CASSGQIGGRSSGNTIYF. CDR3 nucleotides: TGTGCCAGCAGCGGTCAAATTGGGGGCCGGAGCTCTGGAAACACCATATATTTT. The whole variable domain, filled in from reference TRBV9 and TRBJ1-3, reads DSGVTQTPKHLITATGQRVTLRCSPRSGDLSVYWYQQSLDQGLQFLIQYYNGEERAKGNILERFSAQQFPDLHSELNLSSLELGDSALYFCASSGQIGGRSSGNTIYFGEGSWLTVV.

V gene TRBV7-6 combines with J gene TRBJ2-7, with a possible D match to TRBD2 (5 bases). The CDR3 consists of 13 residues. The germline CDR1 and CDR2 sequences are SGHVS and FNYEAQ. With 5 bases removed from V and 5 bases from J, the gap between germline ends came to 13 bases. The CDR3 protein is CASSLSARDEQYF. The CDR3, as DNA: TGTGCCAGCAGCCTATCGGCGAGGGACGAGCAGTACTTC. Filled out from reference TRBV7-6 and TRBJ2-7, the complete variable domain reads GAGVSQSPRYKVTKRGQDVALRCDPISGHVSLYWYRQALGQGPEFLTYFNYEAQQDKSGLPNDRFSAERPEGSISTLTIQRTEQRDSAMYRCASSLSARDEQYFGPGTRLTVT.

CDR3 nucleotides: TGTGCCAGCAGTAATGCACAGGGGGCGAACTATGGCTACACCTTC. Protein sequence: CASSNAQGANYGYTF. The chain has TRBV2 and TRBJ1-2, with TRBD1 matching over 9 bases. With V trimmed by 5 bases and J by 2 bases, 6 bases remained unmatched. Germline CDR1 and CDR2: SNHLY and FYNNEI. The CDR3 loop spans 15 amino acids.

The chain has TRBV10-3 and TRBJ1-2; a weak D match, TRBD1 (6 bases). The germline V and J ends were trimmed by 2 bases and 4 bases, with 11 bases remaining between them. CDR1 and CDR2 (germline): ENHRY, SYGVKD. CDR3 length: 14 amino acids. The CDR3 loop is CAISETGQSYGYTF. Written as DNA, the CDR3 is TGTGCCATCAGTGAGACCGGACAGTCCTATGGCTACACCTTC.

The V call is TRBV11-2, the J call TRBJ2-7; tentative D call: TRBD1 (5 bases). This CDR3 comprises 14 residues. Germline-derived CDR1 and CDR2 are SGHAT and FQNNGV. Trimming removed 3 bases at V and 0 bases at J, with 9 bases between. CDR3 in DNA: TGTGCCAGCAGCTTGAGAACAGGCTCCTACGAGCAGTACTTC. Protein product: CASSLRTGSYEQYF.

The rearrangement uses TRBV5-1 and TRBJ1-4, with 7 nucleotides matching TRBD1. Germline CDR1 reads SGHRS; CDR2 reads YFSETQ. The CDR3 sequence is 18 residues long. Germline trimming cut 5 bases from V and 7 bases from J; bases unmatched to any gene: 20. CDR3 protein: CASRGARDSRQGSEKLFF. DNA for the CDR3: TGCGCCAGCAGAGGGGCTCGGGACAGCCGACAAGGGAGTGAAAAACTGTTTTTT.

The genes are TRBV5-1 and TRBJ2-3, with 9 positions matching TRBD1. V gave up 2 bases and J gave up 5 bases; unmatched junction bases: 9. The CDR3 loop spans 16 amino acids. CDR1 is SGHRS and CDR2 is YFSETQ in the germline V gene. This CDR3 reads CASSFKRDRAVDTQYF. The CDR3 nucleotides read TGCGCCAGCAGCTTTAAACGGGACAGGGCAGTAGATACGCAGTATTTT.

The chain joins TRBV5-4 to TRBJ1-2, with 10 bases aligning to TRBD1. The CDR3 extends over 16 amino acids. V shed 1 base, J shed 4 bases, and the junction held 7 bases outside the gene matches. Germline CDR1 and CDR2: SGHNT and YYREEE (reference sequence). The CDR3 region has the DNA TGTGCCAGCAGCTTGAACCCCGGACAGGGGGGCTATGGCTACACCTTC. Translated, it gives CASSLNPGQGGYGYTF.

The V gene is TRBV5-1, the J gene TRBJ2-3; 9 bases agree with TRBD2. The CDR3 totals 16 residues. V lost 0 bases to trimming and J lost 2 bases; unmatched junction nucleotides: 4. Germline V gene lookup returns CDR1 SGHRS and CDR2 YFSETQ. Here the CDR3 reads CASSLGLAGTTDTQYF. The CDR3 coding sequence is TGCGCCAGCAGCTTGGGGCTAGCGGGGACCACAGATACGCAGTATTTT.

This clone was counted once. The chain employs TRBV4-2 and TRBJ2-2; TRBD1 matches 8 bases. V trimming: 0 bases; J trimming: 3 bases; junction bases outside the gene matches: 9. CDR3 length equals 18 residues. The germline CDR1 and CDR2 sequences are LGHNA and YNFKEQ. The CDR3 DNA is TGTGCCAGCAGCCAAGAACTGGACAGGGTGGTTGACACCGGGGAGCTGTTTTTT. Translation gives CASSQELDRVVDTGELFF.

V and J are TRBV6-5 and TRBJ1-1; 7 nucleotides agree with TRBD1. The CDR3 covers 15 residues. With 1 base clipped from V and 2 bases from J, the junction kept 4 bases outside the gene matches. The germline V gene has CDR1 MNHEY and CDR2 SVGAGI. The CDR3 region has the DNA TGTGCCAGCAGTTACTGGAGGACAGGCAACACTGAAGCTTTCTTT. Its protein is CASSYWRTGNTEAFF.

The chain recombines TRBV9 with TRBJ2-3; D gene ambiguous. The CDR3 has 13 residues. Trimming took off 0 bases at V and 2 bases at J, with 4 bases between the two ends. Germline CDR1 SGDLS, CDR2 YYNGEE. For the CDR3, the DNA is TGTGCCAGCAGCGTAGCTCTCACAGATACGCAGTATTTT. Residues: CASSVALTDTQYF.